This T cell receptor beta chain appears in the sequencing data of a study of tumor-infiltrating lymphocytes in localized non-small cell lung cancer. Turning to the study itself: Patients included smokers and never-smokers with various histologies, some sampled after neoadjuvant chemotherapy. Each patient gave resected tumor and non-adjacent uninvolved lung tissue.

Generated by immunoSEQ multiplex PCR, the TCRdb table keeps only in-frame clones and is missing some. Among fewer than 8,500 clones listed, 70% to 80% were seen once. Concerning this clone: The antigen is unknown.

Study results and limitations: Available tissue quantity limited TCR sequencing to a patient subset.

The CDR3 is made up of 13 amino acids. Trimming cost V 6 bases and J 4 bases; bases outside gene matches: 5. The germline CDR1 and CDR2 sequences are SQVTM and ANQGSEA. The V gene is TRBV29-1, the J gene TRBJ1-2; TRBD1 matches at 10 bases. The sequence came from a human donor with non-small cell lung cancer. The sequencing sample was made of uninvolved lung tissue not adjacent to the tumor. CDR3 residues: CSVGGTGVYGYTF. The CDR3, as DNA: TGCAGCGTGGGAGGGACAGGGGTCTATGGCTACACCTTC. Complete variable domain (other parts from reference TRBV29-1 and TRBJ1-2): SAVISQKPSRDICQRGTSLTIQCQVDSQVTMMFWYRQQPGQSLTLIATANQGSEATYESGFVIDKFPISRPNLTFSTLTVSNMSPEDSSIYLCSVGGTGVYGYTFGSGTRLTVV.